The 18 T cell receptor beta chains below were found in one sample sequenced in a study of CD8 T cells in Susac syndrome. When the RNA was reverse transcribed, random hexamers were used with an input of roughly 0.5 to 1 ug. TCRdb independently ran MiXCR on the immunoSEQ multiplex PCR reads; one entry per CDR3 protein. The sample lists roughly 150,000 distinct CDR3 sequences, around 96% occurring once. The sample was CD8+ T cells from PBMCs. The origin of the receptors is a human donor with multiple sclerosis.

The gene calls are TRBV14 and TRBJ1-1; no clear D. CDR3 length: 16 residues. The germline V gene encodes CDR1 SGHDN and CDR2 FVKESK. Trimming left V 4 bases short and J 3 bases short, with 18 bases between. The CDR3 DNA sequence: TGTGCCAGCAGCCCTGACATAGAAAGAGCAGACACTGAAGCTTTCTTT. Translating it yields CASSPDIERADTEAFF.

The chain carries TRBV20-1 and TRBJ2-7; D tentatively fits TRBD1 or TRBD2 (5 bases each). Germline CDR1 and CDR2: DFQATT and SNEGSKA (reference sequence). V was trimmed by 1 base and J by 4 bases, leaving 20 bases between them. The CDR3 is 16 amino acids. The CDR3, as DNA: TGCAGTGCTAGAGGGGACCGCCCTAATAGTGAGTACGAGCAGTACTTC. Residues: CSARGDRPNSEYEQYF.

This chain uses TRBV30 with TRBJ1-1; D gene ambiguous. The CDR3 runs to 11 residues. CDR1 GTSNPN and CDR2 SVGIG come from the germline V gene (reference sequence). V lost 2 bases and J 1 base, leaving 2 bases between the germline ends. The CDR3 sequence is CAWSRNTEAFF. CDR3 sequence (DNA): TGTGCCTGGAGTCGGAACACTGAAGCTTTCTTT.

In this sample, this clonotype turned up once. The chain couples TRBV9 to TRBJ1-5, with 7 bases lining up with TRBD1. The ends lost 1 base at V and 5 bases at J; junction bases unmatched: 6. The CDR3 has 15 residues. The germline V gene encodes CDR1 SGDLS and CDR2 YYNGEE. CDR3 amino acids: CASSVTDRPHQPQHF. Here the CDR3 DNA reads TGTGCCAGCAGCGTAACGGACAGGCCCCATCAGCCCCAGCATTTT.

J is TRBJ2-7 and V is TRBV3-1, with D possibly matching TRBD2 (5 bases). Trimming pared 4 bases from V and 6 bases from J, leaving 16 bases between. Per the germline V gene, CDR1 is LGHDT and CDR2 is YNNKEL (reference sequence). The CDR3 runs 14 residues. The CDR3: CASSPGGRIGEQYF. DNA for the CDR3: TGTGCCAGCAGCCCAGGAGGACGGATAGGCGAGCAGTACTTC.

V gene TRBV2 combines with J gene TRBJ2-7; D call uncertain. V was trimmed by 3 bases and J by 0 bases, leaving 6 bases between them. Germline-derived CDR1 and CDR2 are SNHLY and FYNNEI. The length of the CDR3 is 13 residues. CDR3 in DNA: TGTGCCAGCAGTGAGTATCCCTCCTACGAGCAGTACTTC. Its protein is CASSEYPSYEQYF.

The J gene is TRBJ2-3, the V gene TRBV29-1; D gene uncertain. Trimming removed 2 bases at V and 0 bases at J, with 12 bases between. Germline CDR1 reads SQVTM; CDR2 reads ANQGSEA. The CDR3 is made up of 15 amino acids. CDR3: CSVESIQVSTDTQYF. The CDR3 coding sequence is TGCAGCGTTGAAAGTATCCAGGTCAGCACAGATACGCAGTATTTT.

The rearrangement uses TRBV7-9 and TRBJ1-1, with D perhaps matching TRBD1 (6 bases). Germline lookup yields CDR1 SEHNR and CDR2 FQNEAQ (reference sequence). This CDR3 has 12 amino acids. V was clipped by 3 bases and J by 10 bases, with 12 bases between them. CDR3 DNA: TGTGCCAGCAGCTTTGAAGGGGGGGTAGCTTTCTTT. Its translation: CASSFEGGVAFF.

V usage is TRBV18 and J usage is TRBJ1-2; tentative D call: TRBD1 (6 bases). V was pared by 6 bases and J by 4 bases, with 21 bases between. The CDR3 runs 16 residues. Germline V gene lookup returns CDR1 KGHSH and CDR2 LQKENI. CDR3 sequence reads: CASSRTLGDRSYGYTF. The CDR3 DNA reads TGTGCCAGCTCCCGAACCCTAGGAGACAGGTCCTATGGCTACACCTTC. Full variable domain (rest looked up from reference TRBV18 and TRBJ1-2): NAGVMQNPRHLVRRRGQEARLRCSPMKGHSHVYWYRQLPEEGLKFMVYLQKENIIDESGMPKERFSAEFPKEGPSILRIQQVVRGDSAAYFCASSRTLGDRSYGYTFGSGTRLTVV.

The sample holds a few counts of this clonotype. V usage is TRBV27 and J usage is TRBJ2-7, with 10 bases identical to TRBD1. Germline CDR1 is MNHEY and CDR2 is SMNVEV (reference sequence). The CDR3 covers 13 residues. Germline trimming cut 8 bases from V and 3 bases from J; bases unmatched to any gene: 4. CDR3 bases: TGTGCCAGCTCCGGGACAGGGGACTACGAGCAGTACTTC. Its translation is CASSGTGDYEQYF.

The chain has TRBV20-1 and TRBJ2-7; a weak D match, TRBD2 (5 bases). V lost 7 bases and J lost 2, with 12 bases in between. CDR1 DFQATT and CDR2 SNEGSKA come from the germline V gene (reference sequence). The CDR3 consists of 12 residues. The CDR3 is CSGGEDTYEQYF. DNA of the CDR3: TGCAGTGGGGGAGAGGATACCTACGAGCAGTACTTC.

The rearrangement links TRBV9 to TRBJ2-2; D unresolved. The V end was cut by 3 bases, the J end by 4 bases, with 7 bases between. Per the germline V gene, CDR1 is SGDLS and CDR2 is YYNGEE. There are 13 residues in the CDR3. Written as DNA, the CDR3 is TGTGCCAGCAGCGATCGCATCACCGGGGAGCTGTTTTTT. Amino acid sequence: CASSDRITGELFF. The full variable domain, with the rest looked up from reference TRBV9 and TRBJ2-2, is DSGVTQTPKHLITATGQRVTLRCSPRSGDLSVYWYQQSLDQGLQFLIQYYNGEERAKGNILERFSAQQFPDLHSELNLSSLELGDSALYFCASSDRITGELFFGEGSRLTVL.

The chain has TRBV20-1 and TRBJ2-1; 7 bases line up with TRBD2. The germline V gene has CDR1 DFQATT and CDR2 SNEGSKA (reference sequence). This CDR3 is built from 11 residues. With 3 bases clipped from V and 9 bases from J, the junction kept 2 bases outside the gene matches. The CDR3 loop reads CSASREGEQFF. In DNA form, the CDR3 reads TGCAGTGCTAGCAGGGAGGGTGAGCAGTTCTTC.

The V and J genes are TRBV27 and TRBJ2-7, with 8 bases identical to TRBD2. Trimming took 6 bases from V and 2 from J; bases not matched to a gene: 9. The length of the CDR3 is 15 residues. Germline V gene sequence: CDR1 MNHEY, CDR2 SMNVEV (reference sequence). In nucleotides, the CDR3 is TGTGCCAGCAGCCTGTCGGGTAGCGGGGCCTACGAGCAGTACTTC. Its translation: CASSLSGSGAYEQYF.

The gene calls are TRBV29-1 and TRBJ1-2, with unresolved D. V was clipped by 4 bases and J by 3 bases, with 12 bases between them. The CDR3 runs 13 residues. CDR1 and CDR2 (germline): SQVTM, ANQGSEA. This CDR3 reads CSVVLMEDYGYTF. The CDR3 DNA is TGCAGCGTTGTGCTTATGGAGGACTATGGCTACACCTTC.

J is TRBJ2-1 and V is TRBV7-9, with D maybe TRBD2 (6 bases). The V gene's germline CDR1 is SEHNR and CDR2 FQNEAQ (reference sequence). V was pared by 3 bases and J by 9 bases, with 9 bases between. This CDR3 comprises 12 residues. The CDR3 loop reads CASSLAGGEQFF. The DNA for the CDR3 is TGTGCCAGCAGCTTGGCCGGGGGTGAGCAGTTCTTC. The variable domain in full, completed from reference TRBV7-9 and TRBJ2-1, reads DTGVSQNPRHKITKRGQNVTFRCDPISEHNRLYWYRQTLGQGPEFLTYFQNEAQLEKSRLLSDRFSAERPKGSFSTLEIQRTEQGDSAMYLCASSLAGGEQFFGPGTRLTVL.

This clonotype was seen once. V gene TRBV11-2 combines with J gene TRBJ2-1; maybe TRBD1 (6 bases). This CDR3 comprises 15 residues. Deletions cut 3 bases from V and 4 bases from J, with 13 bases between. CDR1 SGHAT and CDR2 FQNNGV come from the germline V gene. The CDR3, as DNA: TGTGCCAGCAGCTTCGGGGCAGGGGCGTACAATGAGCAGTTCTTC. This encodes CASSFGAGAYNEQFF.

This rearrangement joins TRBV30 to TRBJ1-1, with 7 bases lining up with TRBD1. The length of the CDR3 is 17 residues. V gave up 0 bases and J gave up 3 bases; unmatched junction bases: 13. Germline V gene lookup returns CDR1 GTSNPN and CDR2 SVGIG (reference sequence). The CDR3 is CAWSVWGAGGLDTEAFF. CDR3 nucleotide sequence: TGTGCCTGGAGTGTATGGGGGGCAGGGGGTCTCGACACTGAAGCTTTCTTT.